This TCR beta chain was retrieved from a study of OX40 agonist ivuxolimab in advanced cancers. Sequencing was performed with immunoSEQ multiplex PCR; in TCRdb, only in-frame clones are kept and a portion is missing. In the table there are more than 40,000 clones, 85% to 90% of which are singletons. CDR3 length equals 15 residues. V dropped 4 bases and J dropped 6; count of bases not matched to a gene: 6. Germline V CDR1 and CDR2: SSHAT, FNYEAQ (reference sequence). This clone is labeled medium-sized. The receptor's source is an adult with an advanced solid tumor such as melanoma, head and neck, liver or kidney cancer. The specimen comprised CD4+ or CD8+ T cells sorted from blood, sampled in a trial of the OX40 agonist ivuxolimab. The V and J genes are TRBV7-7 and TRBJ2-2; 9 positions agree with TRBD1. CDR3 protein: CASSSMRQGAGELFF. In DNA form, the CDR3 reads TGTGCCAGCAGCTCCATGCGACAGGGGGCCGGGGAGCTGTTTTTT.